The 26 T cell receptor beta chains below all came from one sample that was sequenced in a study of T cells in Graves' hyperthyroidism and ophthalmopathy. Using RNA transcripts as the source, TCR beta CDR3 regions were amplified. The HTBI primer set was used in a first-round RT-PCR of the TCR CDR3. Using its own MiXCR run on the multiplex PCR reads, TCRdb lists one record per CDR3 protein. In the table there are about 55,000 distinct CDR3 sequences, about 57% of which are singletons. Material for sequencing was blood. The source is a woman aged 55-75 years with Graves' ophthalmopathy.

The V gene is TRBV9, the J gene TRBJ1-1; 9 bases line up with TRBD1. The ends lost 4 bases at V and 4 bases at J; junction bases unmatched: 5. The germline V gene encodes CDR1 SGDLS and CDR2 YYNGEE. The CDR3 is 14 amino acids. Here the CDR3 DNA reads TGTGCCAGCAGCTTCGGGACAGGGTTCACTGAAGCTTTCTTT. Its translation is CASSFGTGFTEAFF.

This sequence joins TRBV7-7 and TRBJ2-7, with 7 positions matching TRBD1. In germline, CDR1 is SSHAT, CDR2 FNYEAQ (reference sequence). The CDR3 loop spans 13 amino acids. The CDR3 nucleotides read TGTGCTACTCCGACAGGGTCTTTCTACGAGCAGTACTTC. It codes for CATPTGSFYEQYF. The full variable domain, completed using reference TRBV7-7 and TRBJ2-7, is GAGVSQSPRYKVTKRGQDVTLRCDPISSHATLYWYQQALGQGPEFLTYFNYEAQPDKSGLPSDRFSAERPEGSISTLTIQRTEQRDSAMYRCATPTGSFYEQYFGPGTRLTVT.

This clonotype was seen repeatedly, ten times or more. The rearrangement uses TRBV28 and TRBJ2-2, with D maybe TRBD1 (6 bases). This CDR3 has 15 amino acids. V lost 6 bases and J 1 base, leaving 12 bases between the germline ends. Germline CDR1 MDHEN, CDR2 SYDVKM. CDR3 in DNA: TGTGCCAGCAGATACCCGGGACAGAACACCGGGGAGCTGTTTTTT. The encoded protein is CASRYPGQNTGELFF.

This clonotype was seen many times. Since no conserved phenylalanine or tryptophan closes the CDR3, a read error is the likely cause. The V call is TRBV20-1, the J call TRBJ1-1, with D perhaps matching TRBD1 (5 bases). CDR3 length equals 15 residues. V lost 0 bases, J lost 3 bases, and 14 bases lay in between. CDR1 is DFQATT, CDR2 SNEGSKA, per germline (reference sequence). The CDR3 DNA sequence: TGCAGTGCTAGAGATCCCTCTGGAGGGGACACTGAAGCTTTCCTT. Amino acid sequence: CSARDPSGGDTEAFL.

This chain connects TRBV5-6 to TRBJ2-1; 8 bases match TRBD1. CDR3 length: 13 amino acids. Germline CDR1 SGHDT, CDR2 YYEEEE. The J segment lost 8 bases and the V segment lost 5 bases, leaving 6 bases of the junction unmatched. CDR3 bases: TGTGCCAGCAGGTCGGACAGGGTCGATGAGCAGTTCTTC. It specifies CASRSDRVDEQFF. The whole variable domain, remainder taken from reference TRBV5-6 and TRBJ2-1, is DAGVTQSPTHLIKTRGQQVTLRCSPKSGHDTVSWYQQALGQGPQFIFQYYEEEERQRGNFPDRFSGHQFPNYSSELNVNALLLGDSALYLCASRSDRVDEQFFGPGTRLTVL.

This sequence joins TRBV11-3 and TRBJ2-3, with a possible D match to TRBD2 (6 bases). Per germline, CDR1 SGHNT and CDR2 YENEEA. V lost 5 bases and J lost 3, with 15 bases in between. The CDR3 is 15 amino acids. CDR3 protein: CASSPKGRGTDTQYF. CDR3 DNA sequence: TGTGCCAGCAGCCCGAAGGGTCGGGGGACAGATACGCAGTATTTT.

The chain recombines TRBV10-3 with TRBJ2-1, with TRBD2 as a possible D gene (5 bases). Germline loops: CDR1 ENHRY, CDR2 SYGVKD. Between the trimmed V and J ends, which lost 0 bases and 5 bases, there was a span of 5 bases. This CDR3 comprises 13 residues. DNA for the CDR3: TGTGCCATCAGTGAGTCCGGGGACAATGAGCAGTTCTTC. Protein product: CAISESGDNEQFF.

The V gene is TRBV11-2, the J gene TRBJ1-2, with 10 bases lining up with TRBD1. V was pared by 4 bases and J by 7 bases, with 3 bases of the junction left unmatched. Germline values: CDR1 SGHAT, CDR2 FQNNGV. The CDR3 has 13 residues. CDR3 region: CASSYGQGVGYTF. The CDR3 region has the DNA TGTGCCAGCAGCTACGGACAGGGGGTTGGCTACACCTTC. Full variable domain (rest looked up from reference TRBV11-2 and TRBJ1-2): EAGVAQSPRYKIIEKRQSVAFWCNPISGHATLYWYQQILGQGPKLLIQFQNNGVVDDSQLPKDRFSAERLKGVDSTLKIQPAKLEDSAVYLCASSYGQGVGYTFGSGTRLTVV.

This clonotype was seen many times. The CDR3 is CASSLYERPSYEQYF. In nucleotides, the CDR3 is TGTGCCAGCAGTTTATATGAGCGCCCCTCCTACGAGCAGTACTTC. V usage is TRBV27 and J usage is TRBJ2-7; no firm D call. Germline CDR1 and CDR2: MNHEY and SMNVEV (reference sequence). Trimming pared 1 base from V and 0 bases from J, leaving 10 bases between. There are 15 residues in the CDR3.

CDR3 nucleotide sequence: TGTGCCAGCAGTGAATATGGGGGGCCAGGGGACACAGATACGCAGTATTTT. Amino acids: CASSEYGGPGDTDTQYF. The J gene is TRBJ2-3, the V gene TRBV25-1, with D perhaps given as TRBD1 or TRBD2 (6 bases each). Germline V gene lookup returns CDR1 MGHDK and CDR2 SYGVNS. The CDR3 runs 17 residues. The ends were cut back, 0 bases at V and 2 bases at J, with 15 bases in the middle.

The chain links TRBV2 to TRBJ1-2; D is ambiguous. Trimming took 3 bases from V and 8 from J, leaving 7 bases between them. In germline, CDR1 is SNHLY, CDR2 FYNNEI. The CDR3 is 11 amino acids. CDR3 sequence: CASSDEGGYTF. As DNA, the CDR3 is TGTGCCAGCAGTGATGAGGGCGGCTACACCTTC.

The chain couples TRBV9 to TRBJ2-1; D unresolved. Germline CDR1 and CDR2: SGDLS and YYNGEE. The CDR3 runs 15 residues. The V end was cut by 0 bases, the J end by 6 bases, with 13 bases between. The CDR3 loop reads CASSVGAGLSNEQFF. CDR3 nucleotides: TGTGCCAGCAGCGTAGGGGCAGGTCTCTCCAATGAGCAGTTCTTC.

The chain recombines TRBV20-1 with TRBJ1-3, with TRBD1 matching over 9 bases. The length of the CDR3 is 15 residues. The V gene's germline CDR1 is DFQATT and CDR2 SNEGSKA (reference sequence). The J segment lost 4 bases and the V segment lost 3 bases, leaving 7 bases of the junction unmatched. The chain's CDR3 is CSASGTGGTGNTIYF. The CDR3 nucleotides read TGCAGTGCTAGCGGAACAGGGGGCACGGGAAACACCATATATTTT.

The chain recombines TRBV20-1 with TRBJ2-1; perhaps TRBD1 as D (5 bases). V lost 0 bases, J lost 7 bases, and 13 bases lay in between. The germline gives CDR1 DFQATT, CDR2 SNEGSKA (reference sequence). The CDR3 runs 14 residues. The CDR3 sequence: CSARDRQRMNEQFF. The CDR3, as DNA: TGCAGTGCTAGAGATCGACAGAGGATGAATGAGCAGTTCTTC.

As DNA, the CDR3 is TGCAGTGCTAATGTCGCCTATGGGACCCAGTACTTC. The encoded protein is CSANVAYGTQYF. The genes are TRBV20-1 and TRBJ2-5; D is unresolved. The CDR3 is 12 residues long. The V gene's germline CDR1 is DFQATT and CDR2 SNEGSKA (reference sequence). Trimming cost V 4 bases and J 7 bases, with 13 bases left between them.

This clonotype was counted ten times or more. This chain joins TRBV9 and TRBJ2-7, with 13 bases aligning to TRBD2. The germline V gene has CDR1 SGDLS and CDR2 YYNGEE. V shed 3 bases, J shed 5 bases, and the junction held 5 bases outside the gene matches. The CDR3 totals 15 residues. CDR3 residues: CASSATSGRAHEQYF. CDR3 DNA: TGTGCCAGCAGCGCTACTAGCGGGAGGGCCCACGAGCAGTACTTC. The entire variable domain, with the rest obtained from reference TRBV9 and TRBJ2-7, is as follows: DSGVTQTPKHLITATGQRVTLRCSPRSGDLSVYWYQQSLDQGLQFLIQYYNGEERAKGNILERFSAQQFPDLHSELNLSSLELGDSALYFCASSATSGRAHEQYFGPGTRLTVT.

Comment on this clonotype: This CDR3 fails to terminate in the conserved phenylalanine or tryptophan, so it likely reflects a read error. This chain links TRBV12-3 or TRBV12-4 with TRBJ1-6; TRBD1 is a possible D gene (5 bases). Trimming pared 3 bases from V and 10 bases from J, leaving 13 bases between. This CDR3 region has 14 residues. This CDR3 is CASSFHSGRSPLHS. The CDR3 nucleotides read TGTGCCAGCAGTTTTCATTCGGGGCGGTCACCCCTCCACTCT.

This sequence joins TRBV11-2 and TRBJ2-5; D not certain. The V gene's germline CDR1 is SGHAT and CDR2 FQNNGV. With 3 bases removed from V and 9 bases from J, the gap between germline ends came to 8 bases. The CDR3 has 11 amino acids. The CDR3, as DNA: TGTGCCAGCAGCTTGGCCGTGGCCCAGTACTTC. Encoded protein: CASSLAVAQYF.

Regarding this clonotype: No conserved phenylalanine or tryptophan is present at the end of the CDR3, so a read error is the likely explanation. No DNA is shown, since the ends of the CDR3 on it are uncertain; the CDR3 is the one TCRdb lists. The chain combines TRBV5-4 with TRBJ1-1; the table's TRBD1 call for D was not verified on the DNA. Germline V gives CDR1 SGHNT, CDR2 YYREEE (reference sequence). The CDR3 has 11 amino acids, counting both end residues. CDR3 in amino acids: CASSLGTGALS.

The chain employs TRBV24-1 and TRBJ2-2, with TRBD2 matching 9 bases. Looked up from germline, CDR1 is KGHDR and CDR2 is SFDVKD. V shed 1 base and J 5 bases; nucleotides not matched to a gene: 1. The CDR3 extends over 15 amino acids. CDR3 residues: CATSDFLAGTGELFF. As DNA, the CDR3 is TGTGCCACCAGTGATTTCCTAGCGGGGACCGGGGAGCTGTTTTTT.

J is TRBJ1-4 and V is TRBV9; 7 nucleotides match TRBD1. Germline loops: CDR1 SGDLS, CDR2 YYNGEE. The CDR3 covers 14 residues. Trimming took 4 bases from V and 2 from J; bases not matched to a gene: 2. CDR3 residues: CASSLTGTNEKLFF. Written as DNA, the CDR3 is TGTGCCAGCAGCTTGACAGGGACTAATGAAAAACTGTTTTTT.

The table lists this clonotype with many counts. The chain employs TRBV3-1 and TRBJ2-5; 11 bases match TRBD2. CDR1 LGHDT and CDR2 YNNKEL come from the germline V gene (reference sequence). V was clipped by 2 bases and J by 0 bases; unmatched bases: 2. This CDR3 comprises 16 residues. The CDR3 DNA is TGTGCCAGCAGCCAATCGACTAGCGGGGACCAAGAGACCCAGTACTTC. Residues: CASSQSTSGDQETQYF.

This clonotype was recorded many times. The rearrangement links TRBV7-9 to TRBJ1-3, with D maybe TRBD1 (6 bases). Between the trimmed V and J ends, which lost 5 bases and 4 bases, there was a span of 21 bases. The CDR3 is 17 residues long. Germline CDR1 SEHNR, CDR2 FQNEAQ (reference sequence). The CDR3 region has the DNA TGTGCCAGCAGCCCAACTATCGGGGGACAAGGAGGAAACACCATATATTTT. Protein: CASSPTIGGQGGNTIYF.

V is TRBV14 and J is TRBJ1-2; maybe TRBD1 (5 bases). The V end lost 3 bases, the J end lost 3 bases, and 14 bases lay between the germline ends. CDR3 length equals 15 residues. CDR1 is SGHDN and CDR2 is FVKESK in the germline V gene. DNA of the CDR3: TGTGCCAGCAGCCAGGGGTGGGGCGGCTACTATGGCTACACCTTC. As protein: CASSQGWGGYYGYTF.

This clonotype was detected many times. This chain uses TRBV2 with TRBJ2-3, with 9 nucleotides matching TRBD1. Germline V gene lookup returns CDR1 SNHLY and CDR2 FYNNEI. CDR3 length equals 15 residues. V shed 8 bases, J shed 5 bases, and the junction held 11 bases outside the gene matches. CDR3 protein: CASGVMGQGRDTQYF. Written as DNA, the CDR3 is TGTGCCAGCGGAGTAATGGGACAGGGAAGAGATACGCAGTATTTT.

The table lists this clonotype with a few counts. The J gene is TRBJ2-3, the V gene TRBV24-1, with TRBD2 identical over 13 bases. Germline V lookup: CDR1 KGHDR, CDR2 SFDVKD. CDR3 length equals 18 residues. Trimming at V came to 3 bases and at J to 3 bases, leaving 8 bases not matched to a gene. CDR3 bases: TGTGCCACCAGTGATCGGGGACTAGCGGGAATAAAGACAGATACGCAGTATTTT. The encoded protein is CATSDRGLAGIKTDTQYF.